These 27 T cell receptor beta chains were sequenced from one sample in a study of T cells in women clearing cervical HPV infection. Libraries were prepared by immunoSEQ multiplex PCR; TCRdb keeps only in-frame clonotypes and omits some of them. The sample spans over 30,000 clones; the ten largest clones claim about 7.7%. Sequencing input: blood buffy coat. The source of these receptors is a woman aged 18-70 years with a cervical HPV16 infection that either progressed to CIN3+ or cleared (not recorded which).

Worth noting for this clone: The CDR3 end is not reached by the read, which stops 3 residues before it; the germline J gene fills it in. V gene TRBV18 combines with J gene TRBJ1-2; tentatively, D is TRBD1 (5 bases). The CDR3 is 16 residues long. From germline, CDR1 is KGHSH and CDR2 LQKENI. CDR3 region: CASSRVTSGGYNDYTF. The sequenced part of the CDR3 DNA is TGTGCCAGCTCCCGGGTTACAAGCGGGGGATACAATGAC.

To note about this clone: Compared with germline, one end of the junction differs, possibly owing to a read error. The read terminates 3 residues before the CDR3 end, so the remaining end is supplied by the germline J gene. This sample includes further DNA sequences coding for the same CDR3. This chain joins TRBV20-1 and TRBJ2-2, with 7 positions matching TRBD2. The CDR3 runs 15 residues. Germline V CDR1 and CDR2: DFQATT, SNEGSKA (reference sequence). The part of the CDR3 DNA that was read is TGCAGTGCTGGGGGGGGATGGGGTGGCACCGGAGAG. Translated: CSAGGGWGGTGE. From start to end, the CDR3 is CSAGGGWGGTGELFF.

With regard to this clone: With the read ending 3 residues before the CDR3 end, the germline J gene is used to fill in that end. The chain carries TRBV6-2 or TRBV6-3 and TRBJ1-2, with unresolved D. CDR3 size: 13 residues. Germline V lookup: CDR1 MNHEY, CDR2 SVGEGT. Incomplete CDR3 DNA: TGTGCCAGCAGTTACATTCGGGGTGCAGGC. As protein: CASSYIRGAG. The CDR3 in its entirety is CASSYIRGAGYTF.

Points on this clone: The read stops 3 residues short of the end of the CDR3; the missing end is completed from the germline J gene. The chain uses TRBV2 and TRBJ1-1; D is perhaps TRBD1 (6 bases). Germline CDR1 SNHLY, CDR2 FYNNEI. This CDR3 region has 15 residues. The CDR3 sequence: CASSENRGHGLSAFF. The part of the CDR3 DNA that was read is TGTGCCAGCAGTGAGAATAGGGGACATGGATTGTCA. The variable domain in full, with the rest retrieved from reference TRBV2 and TRBJ1-1, is EPEVTQTPSHQVTQMGQEVILRCVPISNHLYFYWYRQILGQKVEFLVSFYNNEISEKSEIFDDQFSVERPDGSNFTLKIRSTKLEDSAMYFCASSENRGHGLSAFFGQGTRLTVV.

With regard to this clone: The read falls 3 residues short of the CDR3 end, and the missing part is taken from the germline J gene. J is TRBJ2-3 and V is TRBV9, with TRBD2 matching 9 bases. With V trimmed by 0 bases and J by 3 bases, 2 bases remained unmatched. Looked up from germline, CDR1 is SGDLS and CDR2 is YYNGEE. The CDR3 is 15 amino acids. CDR3 amino acids: CASSVGRGGTDTQYF. CDR3 DNA, as far as it was read: TGTGCCAGCAGCGTAGGGCGGGGGGGTACAGATACG.

A note on this clone: The read stops 3 residues short of the end of the CDR3; the missing end is completed from the germline J gene. The chain links TRBV6-1 to TRBJ1-2; weak D call: TRBD1 (6 bases). There are 14 residues in the CDR3. Trimming removed 1 base at V and 2 bases at J, with 8 bases between. Germline CDR1 and CDR2: MNHNS and SASEGT. The CDR3 sequence: CASSEDRVNYGYTF. The CDR3 DNA, read in part, is TGTGCCAGCAGTGAAGACAGGGTAAACTATGGC.

To note about this clone: The sequence runs out 3 residues before the end of the CDR3; the remainder is reconstructed from the germline J gene. V usage is TRBV19 and J usage is TRBJ1-4; the match to TRBD1 covers 10 bases. Germline assignment: CDR1 LNHDA and CDR2 SQIVND (reference sequence). The CDR3 is 19 amino acids. The part of the CDR3 DNA that was read is TGTGCCAGTAAACCCGCGACAGGGGGCGGCTTCTCTGGGGCCAACGTA. Protein sequence: CASKPATGGGFSGANV. In full, the CDR3 is CASKPATGGGFSGANVLFF. Full variable domain (outside the CDR3, taken from reference TRBV19 and TRBJ1-4): DGGITQSPKYLFRKEGQNVTLSCEQNLNHDAMYWYRQDPGQGLRLIYYSQIVNDFQKGDIAEGYSVSREKKESFPLTVTSAQKNPTAFYLCASKPATGGGFSGANVLFFGSGTQLSVL.

As concerns this clone: The CDR3 end lies 3 residues beyond the end of the read and is filled in from the germline J gene. V usage is TRBV7-8 and J usage is TRBJ2-5, with 11 bases identical to TRBD2. Trimming removed 2 bases from V and 3 bases from J; junction bases left unmatched: 8. The CDR3 covers 17 residues. CDR1 is SGHVS, CDR2 FQNEAQ, per germline. The covered CDR3 bases are TGTGCCAGCAGCTTATTAGGGGGGGGACTAGCGGAAGAGACC. Protein sequence: CASSLLGGGLAEET. The full CDR3 reads CASSLLGGGLAEETQYF. Full variable domain (remainder filled in from reference TRBV7-8 and TRBJ2-5): GAGVSQSPRYKVAKRGQDVALRCDPISGHVSLFWYQQALGQGPEFLTYFQNEAQLDKSGLPSDRFFAERPEGSVSTLKIQRTQQEDSAVYLCASSLLGGGLAEETQYFGPGTRLLVL.

Concerning this clone itself: The sequence runs out 3 residues before the end of the CDR3; the remainder is reconstructed from the germline J gene. The chain is built from TRBV5-1 and TRBJ1-1, with TRBD1 identical over 8 bases. V dropped 0 bases and J dropped 4; count of bases not matched to a gene: 8. The germline CDR1 and CDR2 sequences are SGHRS and YFSETQ. This CDR3 has 16 residues. The sequenced CDR3 bases are TGCGCCAGCAGCTTGGAGGGCAGGGGGCATCGCACTGAA. As protein: CASSLEGRGHRTE. The CDR3 in full is CASSLEGRGHRTEAFF.

On this clone: The read terminates 3 residues ahead of where the CDR3 ends, so the germline J gene completes it. V and J are TRBV7-2 and TRBJ1-2; D is possibly TRBD1 (6 bases). Germline-derived CDR1 and CDR2 are SGHTA and FQGNSA. This CDR3 is 16 amino acids long. The CDR3 sequence: CASSLAGAHYTDTYTF. The sequenced CDR3 bases are TGTGCCAGCAGCTTAGCGGGGGCCCATTACACAGATACC.

About this clone itself: With the read ending 3 residues before the CDR3 end, the germline J gene is used to fill in that end. The V gene is TRBV20-1, the J gene TRBJ1-2, with 7 bases identical to TRBD1. This CDR3 is built from 12 residues. Germline V CDR1 and CDR2: DFQATT, SNEGSKA (reference sequence). Trimming at V came to 6 bases and at J to 7 bases, leaving 8 bases not matched to a gene. CDR3 sequence: CSAPTGKSGYTF. The sequenced part of the CDR3 DNA is TGCAGTGCCCCGACAGGGAAGAGTGGC.

The CDR3 loop reads CASREGSEPQHF. The DNA read from the CDR3 is TGTGCCAGTAGGGAGGGGTCGGAGCCC. This rearrangement joins TRBV19 to TRBJ1-5, with D possibly TRBD1 on 5 matching bases. The read is 3 residues too short to cover the CDR3 end, so that end is filled in from the germline J gene. This CDR3 comprises 12 residues. V was pared by 6 bases and J by 8 bases, with 11 bases between. Germline loops: CDR1 LNHDA, CDR2 SQIVND (reference sequence).

With respect to this clone: The CDR3 end lies 3 residues beyond the end of the read and is filled in from the germline J gene. This chain links TRBV6-2 or TRBV6-3 with TRBJ2-5, with TRBD2 identical over 8 bases. CDR3 length: 17 residues. Looked up from germline, CDR1 is MNHEY and CDR2 is SVGEGT. The J segment lost 5 bases and the V segment lost 4 bases, leaving 15 bases of the junction unmatched. CDR3 in amino acids: CASSSIHVAGGRETQYF. The CDR3 DNA, read in part, is TGTGCCAGCAGTTCCATCCACGTGGCGGGGGGCCGGGAGACC.

Details on this clone: The CDR3 goes on 3 residues after the read ends, and that part is filled in from the germline J gene. The rearrangement links TRBV5-1 to TRBJ1-4, with D perhaps TRBD1 (5 bases). The germline V gene encodes CDR1 SGHRS and CDR2 YFSETQ. CDR3 size: 13 residues. The ends were cut back, 4 bases at V and 7 bases at J, with 11 bases in the middle. The CDR3: CASSRDYGEKLFF. The DNA read from the CDR3 is TGCGCCAGCAGCCGGGACTATGGTGAAAAA.

In the case of this clone: With the read ending 3 residues before the CDR3 end, the germline J gene is used to fill in that end. The chain is built from TRBV29-1 and TRBJ2-5; 10 bases map to TRBD1. The CDR3 totals 14 residues. V was pared by 6 bases and J by 5 bases, with 9 bases of the junction left unmatched. From germline, CDR1 is SQVTM and CDR2 ANQGSEA. The CDR3 DNA, read in part, is TGCAGCGTCCGACCGGGACAGGGGATGGAGACC. The encoded protein is CSVRPGQGMET. In full, the CDR3 reads CSVRPGQGMETQYF.

CDR3 amino acids: CAISEEQGYGYTF. Incomplete CDR3 DNA: TGTGCCATCAGTGAAGAACAGGGGTATGGC. The chain couples TRBV10-3 to TRBJ1-2; TRBD1 agrees at 7 bases. The CDR3 end falls 3 residues outside the read, so it is completed with the germline J gene. V lost 3 bases and J lost 5; bases outside the gene matches: 3. This CDR3 has 13 amino acids. From germline, CDR1 is ENHRY and CDR2 SYGVKD.

About this clone: The read halts 3 residues ahead of the CDR3 end, with the missing end drawn from the germline J gene. This sequence joins TRBV12-3 or TRBV12-4 and TRBJ2-7, with 9 bases fitting TRBD1. V trimming: 3 bases; J trimming: 3 bases; junction bases outside the gene matches: 3. There are 14 residues in the CDR3. The sequenced part of the CDR3 DNA is TGTGCCAGCAGTTTCTCGGACAGGGGCTACGAG. Amino acids: CASSFSDRGYE. The entire CDR3 reads CASSFSDRGYEQYF.

About this clone: From the germline J gene comes the end of the CDR3, since the read stops 3 residues before it. V and J are TRBV7-2 and TRBJ2-7, with no clear D. V lost 5 bases to trimming and J lost 5 bases, with 10 bases between them. The CDR3 contains 12 residues. The germline gives CDR1 SGHTA, CDR2 FQGNSA. The CDR3 protein is CASSISRDEQYF. The part of the CDR3 DNA that was read is TGTGCCAGCAGCATCAGCCGGGACGAG. The full variable domain, with the rest looked up from reference TRBV7-2 and TRBJ2-7, is GAGVSQSPSNKVTEKGKDVELRCDPISGHTALYWYRQSLGQGLEFLIYFQGNSAPDKSGLPSDRFSAERTGGSVSTLTIQRTQQEDSAVYLCASSISRDEQYFGPGTRLTVT.

Concerning this clone: The read stops 3 residues short of the end of the CDR3; the missing end is completed from the germline J gene. Other DNA sequences from this sample encode an identical CDR3 as well. The chain couples TRBV2 to TRBJ2-7; perhaps TRBD1 as D (5 bases). The CDR3 has 12 amino acids. The germline CDR1 and CDR2 sequences are SNHLY and FYNNEI. V was trimmed by 6 bases and J by 4 bases, leaving 10 bases between them. The sequenced part of the CDR3 DNA is TGTGCCAGCAGGCAGGGTTCTTACGAG. It specifies CASRQGSYE. The full CDR3 protein reads CASRQGSYEQYF.

On this clone itself: The CDR3 extends 3 residues past the end of the read, so its final part is completed from the germline J gene. The genes are TRBV20-1 and TRBJ2-2, with TRBD1 matching over 9 bases. Germline CDR1 and CDR2: DFQATT and SNEGSKA (reference sequence). This CDR3 contains 14 residues. This CDR3 is CSARWTGVKEKLFF. CDR3 DNA, as far as it was read: TGCAGTGCTAGATGGACAGGGGTTAAGGAAAAG.

Of note for this clone: Read sequence stops 3 residues before the CDR3 end, and the germline J gene provides the missing end. V gene TRBV2 combines with J gene TRBJ1-3; 9 nucleotides match TRBD1. Germline V gene sequence: CDR1 SNHLY, CDR2 FYNNEI. CDR3 length: 15 amino acids. V dropped 5 bases and J dropped 4; count of bases not matched to a gene: 6. CDR3 amino acids: CASSLQGAIGNTIYF. The part of the CDR3 DNA that was read is TGTGCCAGCAGTCTACAGGGGGCGATCGGAAACACC.

Turning to this clone: One end of the junction does not line up with germline, which may come from a read error. The read terminates 3 residues before the CDR3 end, so the remaining end is supplied by the germline J gene. This chain connects TRBV18 to TRBJ1-3; D might be TRBD1 (5 bases). The germline gives CDR1 KGHSH, CDR2 LQKENI. The CDR3 runs 16 residues. The CDR3 bases that were read are TGTGCCAGCTCACCCTCCGGGGGAGCCACTGGAAACACA. This translates into CASSPSGGATGNT. The entire CDR3 reads CASSPSGGATGNTIYF.

With regard to this clone: The CDR3 end lies 3 residues beyond the end of the read and is filled in from the germline J gene. The rearrangement links TRBV5-1 to TRBJ1-2; D not certain. Looked up from germline, CDR1 is SGHRS and CDR2 is YFSETQ. The length of the CDR3 is 13 residues. Between the trimmed V and J ends, which lost 5 bases and 0 bases, there was a span of 8 bases. The sequenced CDR3 bases are TGCGCCAGCAGGTTACTAGCTAACTATGGC. It specifies CASRLLANYG. The whole CDR3 protein is CASRLLANYGYTF.

In the case of this clone: The CDR3 end is not reached by the read, which stops 3 residues before it; the germline J gene fills it in. The V gene is TRBV30, the J gene TRBJ1-5; D ambiguous. Germline CDR1 reads GTSNPN; CDR2 reads SVGIG (reference sequence). The V end was cut by 1 base, the J end by 3 bases, with 10 bases between. The CDR3 spans 14 residues. The CDR3 loop reads CAWSGGFFNQPQHF. Incomplete CDR3 DNA: TGTGCCTGGAGTGGAGGGTTCTTCAATCAGCCC.

Regarding this clone: The CDR3 is cut off 3 residues early in the read; its end comes from the germline J gene. This chain joins TRBV30 and TRBJ2-1, with D possibly TRBD1 on 5 matching bases. In germline, CDR1 is GTSNPN, CDR2 SVGIG (reference sequence). Trimming removed 4 bases at V and 5 bases at J, with 9 bases between. This CDR3 spans 12 amino acids. The CDR3 DNA, read in part, is TGTGCCTGGACAGGGTTGCACAATGAG. Translating it yields CAWTGLHNE. The whole CDR3 sequence is CAWTGLHNEQFF.

Concerning this clone itself: The read ends 3 residues before the CDR3 terminus; that terminus is restored from the germline J gene. This sequence joins TRBV9 and TRBJ2-7, with 7 bases matching TRBD1. The CDR3 covers 17 residues. The junction had 12 bases not matched to a gene; V was cut back by 1 base and J by 2 bases. CDR1 SGDLS and CDR2 YYNGEE come from the germline V gene. The part of the CDR3 DNA that was read is TGTGCCAGCAGCGTACCTCCCGACAGGGAAATCCCCTACGAG. It yields the protein CASSVPPDREIPYE. The full CDR3 is CASSVPPDREIPYEQYF.

As regards this clone: The CDR3 end falls 3 residues outside the read, so it is completed with the germline J gene. The chain combines TRBV2 with TRBJ2-1, with D maybe TRBD1 (6 bases). The CDR3 runs 16 residues. Between the trimmed V and J ends, which lost 3 bases and 2 bases, there was a span of 14 bases. In germline, CDR1 is SNHLY, CDR2 FYNNEI. This CDR3 is CASSEGHSEAYNEQFF. CDR3 DNA (partial): TGTGCCAGCAGTGAGGGACACTCAGAGGCCTACAATGAG.